The sequence of this TCR beta chain was determined in a study of CXCR3-negative and CXCR3-positive naive CD8 T cells. Study information: Around 130 million TRB reads were obtained overall (about 1.5 +/- 0.3 million per library).

Germline V CDR1 and CDR2: MNHEY, SVGEGT. The CDR3 sequence is 15 residues long. Study-wide findings and caveats: Both naive subsets showed comparably high diversity, and memory CD8+ cells showed much lower diversity. CXCR3-positive naive cells carried more hydrophobic TRB CDR3s than CXCR3-negative ones.

Every individual CD8+ T cell subset underwent sorting in triplicate at approximately 280,000 cells apiece. Naive cells were sorted as CD45RO-, CCR7+, CD27+ and CD95-. UMI labels and 5' RACE were used to prepare the TRB cDNA libraries. TCRdb reprocessed the 5' RACE reads; each CDR3 protein has one entry and no DNA is given. The listing contains 84,000 or so distinct CDR3 sequences. Details on this clonotype: Its antigen is unidentified.

The chain employs TRBV6-2 or TRBV6-3 and TRBJ2-3; there is no DNA to check the TCRdb D call of TRBD2. This TCR derives from a human donor in good health. Some clones in this sample may be carry-over from other donors' samples. What was sequenced was naive CXCR3+ CD8+ T cells from blood. Documented subset: CD45RO-CCR7+CD27+CD95- naive CD8+ T cells expressing CXCR3 (TNR3+). The CDR3 here is CASSPGLAETDTQYF.